The 14 T cell receptor beta chains below were found in one sample sequenced in a study of Tregs in tolerant kidney transplant recipients. Method: immunoSEQ multiplex PCR; TCRdb's copy keeps in-frame clones and lacks some. The clone table shows under 35,000 clones, with the ten largest holding approximately 1.9%. Mixed chimerism was transient after nonmyeloablative marrow transplants from related graft donors. The sample here was CD4+ T cells from blood (PBMCs), taken 24 months after the transplant. The receptor set was obtained from a human patient who received a combined kidney and bone marrow transplant. A share of the T cells may be of graft donor origin.

Regarding this clone: The read stops 3 residues short of the end of the CDR3; the missing end is completed from the germline J gene. The rearrangement links TRBV30 to TRBJ1-4; 8 bases align to TRBD1. V was pared by 1 base and J by 8 bases, with 0 bases of the junction left unmatched. The CDR3 covers 12 residues. Germline CDR1 is GTSNPN and CDR2 is SVGIG (reference sequence). CDR3 DNA, as far as it was read: TGTGCCTGGAGTGGGGACAGGGAAAAA. Residues: CAWSGDREK. The whole CDR3 sequence reads CAWSGDREKLFF.

Regarding this clone: The read ends 3 residues before the CDR3 terminus; that terminus is restored from the germline J gene. V is TRBV20-1 and J is TRBJ2-3; D may be TRBD1 (5 bases). This CDR3 is 15 amino acids long. The V gene lost 0 bases and the J gene lost 1 base, with 11 bases spanning the gap. Germline CDR1 reads DFQATT; CDR2 reads SNEGSKA (reference sequence). Partial CDR3 DNA: TGCAGTGCTAGAGATTCTAGGGGTGGCACAGATACG. It is translated as CSARDSRGGTDT. The full CDR3 is CSARDSRGGTDTQYF.

Notes on this clone: Coverage ceases 3 residues before the CDR3 finishes, and the germline J gene fills in the end. V usage is TRBV7-9 and J usage is TRBJ2-1; the D gene could be TRBD1 or TRBD2 (6 bases each). Trimming left V 5 bases short and J 6 bases short, with 17 bases between. The CDR3 runs to 15 residues. Looked up from germline, CDR1 is SEHNR and CDR2 is FQNEAQ (reference sequence). CDR3 DNA (partial): TGTGCCAGCAGCCTCAGGGGAGGCTCAATCAATGAG. It encodes CASSLRGGSINE. The entire CDR3 protein reads CASSLRGGSINEQFF.

In regard to this clone: Read sequence stops 3 residues before the CDR3 end, and the germline J gene provides the missing end. The chain uses TRBV20-1 and TRBJ2-3, with 8 bases that match TRBD2. The germline CDR1 and CDR2 sequences are DFQATT and SNEGSKA (reference sequence). This CDR3 spans 18 amino acids. The CDR3: CSARRAADGGGPRGAQYF. CDR3 bases read: TGCAGTGCTAGGAGGGCCGCGGACGGGGGGGGCCCGCGTGGCGCG.

Partial CDR3 DNA: TGTGCCAGCAGCCCTCATACCAGGGACATT. Translation gives CASSPHTRDI. The whole CDR3 sequence is CASSPHTRDIQYF. V is TRBV7-2 and J is TRBJ2-4, with TRBD1 as a possible D gene (5 bases). The sequence runs out 3 residues before the end of the CDR3; the remainder is reconstructed from the germline J gene. This CDR3 is 13 amino acids long. Germline lookup yields CDR1 SGHTA and CDR2 FQGNSA. The V and J ends lost 5 bases and 8 bases respectively, with 13 bases between them.

Remarks on this clone: With the read ending 3 residues before the CDR3 end, the germline J gene is used to fill in that end. The chain couples TRBV18 to TRBJ2-7; a possible D gene is TRBD2 (7 bases). From germline, CDR1 is KGHSH and CDR2 LQKENI. Trimming pared 8 bases from V and 6 bases from J, leaving 20 bases between. The CDR3 consists of 14 residues. CDR3 sequence reads: CASQTGQTGGEQYF. Incomplete CDR3 DNA: TGTGCCAGCCAGACGGGACAAACGGGGGGCGAG.

The DNA read from the CDR3 is TGTGCCAGCAGTTACCCCTCAGGGGGCCCCTCCGCCTATGGC. The encoded protein is CASSYPSGGPSAYG. The entire CDR3 protein reads CASSYPSGGPSAYGYTF. The V and J genes are TRBV6-2 or TRBV6-3 and TRBJ1-2; 8 bases align to TRBD1. The CDR3 is cut off 3 residues early in the read; its end comes from the germline J gene. The CDR3 is 17 residues long. With 2 bases clipped from V and 4 bases from J, the junction kept 12 bases outside the gene matches. Germline lookup yields CDR1 MNHEY and CDR2 SVGEGT.

The CDR3 reads CASSSGQGAVGELFF. The sequenced part of the CDR3 DNA is TGTGCCAGCAGCTCCGGACAGGGGGCTGTCGGGGAG. This chain joins TRBV7-8 and TRBJ2-2, with 11 bases identical to TRBD1. The CDR3 end falls 3 residues outside the read, so it is completed with the germline J gene. With V trimmed by 4 bases and J by 7 bases, 5 bases remained unmatched. This CDR3 has 15 amino acids. From germline, CDR1 is SGHVS and CDR2 FQNEAQ.

Note on this clone: Read data end 3 residues before the CDR3 end; the end is taken from the germline J gene. V gene TRBV19 combines with J gene TRBJ2-5, with 8 bases aligning to TRBD2. From germline, CDR1 is LNHDA and CDR2 SQIVND (reference sequence). The V gene end was trimmed by 3 bases and the J gene end by 2 bases; junction bases not matched to a gene: 2. The CDR3 consists of 14 residues. This CDR3 is CASSISGAQETQYF. The DNA read from the CDR3 is TGTGCCAGTAGTATTAGCGGGGCACAAGAGACC.

As to this clone: The CDR3 goes on 3 residues after the read ends, and that part is filled in from the germline J gene. The chain recombines TRBV20-1 with TRBJ2-7; D is perhaps TRBD1 (5 bases). V was trimmed by 6 bases and J by 2 bases, leaving 14 bases between them. Looked up from germline, CDR1 is DFQATT and CDR2 is SNEGSKA (reference sequence). This CDR3 comprises 13 residues. The covered CDR3 bases are TGCAGTGCCCTAGGGGTTGGGGCCTACGAG. It translates to CSALGVGAYE. The entire CDR3 protein is CSALGVGAYEQYF.

Worth noting for this clone: The CDR3 end falls 3 residues outside the read, so it is completed with the germline J gene. V and J are TRBV6-1 and TRBJ2-7, with 8 bases aligning to TRBD1. Per germline, CDR1 MNHNS and CDR2 SASEGT. The CDR3 sequence is 15 residues long. The trim removed 4 bases at V and 5 bases at J, leaving 10 bases unmatched. The CDR3 is CASSGAGTGGNEQYF. CDR3 DNA (partial): TGTGCCAGCAGTGGTGCCGGGACAGGTGGTAACGAG.

As concerns this clone: The read finishes 3 residues shy of the CDR3 end, and the germline J gene is used to complete it. The gene calls are TRBV7-3 and TRBJ2-4, with D possibly TRBD2 on 6 matching bases. The V gene's germline CDR1 is SGHTA and CDR2 FQGTGA. Trimming pared 8 bases from V and 2 bases from J, leaving 10 bases between. This CDR3 is 13 amino acids long. The CDR3 DNA, read in part, is TGTGCCAGCCGAGGCGGGACCAAAAACATT. The encoded protein is CASRGGTKNI. The whole CDR3 protein reads CASRGGTKNIQYF.

The CDR3 DNA, read in part, is TGTGCCAGTAGTACCGGGGACTATGCAAGCACAGATACG. This encodes CASSTGDYASTDT. The complete CDR3 protein is CASSTGDYASTDTQYF. The rearrangement uses TRBV19 and TRBJ2-3, with 7 bases fitting TRBD2. The CDR3 goes on 3 residues after the read ends, and that part is filled in from the germline J gene. The CDR3 length is 16 residues. Germline V gives CDR1 LNHDA, CDR2 SQIVND (reference sequence). Germline trimming cut 4 bases from V and 0 bases from J; bases unmatched to any gene: 7.

In the case of this clone: The read is 3 residues too short to cover the CDR3 end, so that end is filled in from the germline J gene. J is TRBJ2-3 and V is TRBV5-6; weak D call: TRBD2 (6 bases). Germline V lookup: CDR1 SGHDT, CDR2 YYEEEE. This CDR3 has 12 amino acids. This CDR3 is CASSQRRGAQYF. The covered CDR3 bases are TGTGCCAGCAGCCAACGGCGGGGTGCG. Drawing the rest from reference TRBV5-6 and TRBJ2-3, the complete variable domain is DAGVTQSPTHLIKTRGQQVTLRCSPKSGHDTVSWYQQALGQGPQFIFQYYEEEERQRGNFPDRFSGHQFPNYSSELNVNALLLGDSALYLCASSQRRGAQYFGPGTRLTVL.